Detailed here is one TCR beta chain. PCR amplification relied on 60 Vbeta primers (plus 13 Jbeta primers). Sequenced by immunoSEQ multiplex PCR; TCRdb stores in-frame clones only, minus some. The sample holds some 95,000 clones, roughly 75% seen once. This specimen belongs to a study of cytomegalovirus exposure and HLA in healthy donors. Between the trimmed V and J ends, which lost 0 bases and 6 bases, there was a span of 11 bases. This CDR3 has 14 residues. Germline-derived CDR1 and CDR2 are MNHEY and SVGAGI. Material for sequencing was PBMCs. The chain carries TRBV6-5 and TRBJ1-1; maybe TRBD1 (6 bases). This clonotype was obtained from a young man in good health and CMV-seronegative. The chain's CDR3 is CASSYSIRQAEAFF. The DNA for the CDR3 is TGTGCCAGCAGTTACTCGATTCGACAGGCTGAAGCTTTCTTT.